This T cell receptor beta chain emerged from a study of blood T cell repertoires in COVID-19. Clones were sequenced by immunoSEQ multiplex PCR, and TCRdb holds only the in-frame ones, with some missing. Altogether under 200,000 clones are present, approximately 80% being singletons, with the ten largest covering more than 1.5%. The sample comprised peripheral blood. The origin of this receptor is a human donor in a cohort sampled during active COVID-19.

The CDR3, as DNA: TGTGCCAGCAGCCAAGATAGCAGCGGAGTCTACGAGCAGTACTTC. Its translation is CASSQDSSGVYEQYF. This rearrangement joins TRBV3-1 (or the pseudogene TRBV3-2) to TRBJ2-7; D might be TRBD2 (5 bases). Germline CDR1 LGHDT, CDR2 YNNKEL (reference sequence). The CDR3 length is 15 residues. Trimming took 0 bases from V and 3 from J, leaving 12 bases between them.